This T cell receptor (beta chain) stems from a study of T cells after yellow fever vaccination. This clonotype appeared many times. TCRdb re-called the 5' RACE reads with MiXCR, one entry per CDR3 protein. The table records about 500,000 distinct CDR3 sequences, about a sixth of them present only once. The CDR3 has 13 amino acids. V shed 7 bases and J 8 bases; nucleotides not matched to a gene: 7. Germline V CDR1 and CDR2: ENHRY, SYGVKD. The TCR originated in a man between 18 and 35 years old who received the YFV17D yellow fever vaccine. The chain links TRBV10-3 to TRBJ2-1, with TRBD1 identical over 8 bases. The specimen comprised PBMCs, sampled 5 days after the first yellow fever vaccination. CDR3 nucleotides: TGTGCCATCACGGAGACAGGGGATCATGAGCAGTTCTTC. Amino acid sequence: CAITETGDHEQFF.